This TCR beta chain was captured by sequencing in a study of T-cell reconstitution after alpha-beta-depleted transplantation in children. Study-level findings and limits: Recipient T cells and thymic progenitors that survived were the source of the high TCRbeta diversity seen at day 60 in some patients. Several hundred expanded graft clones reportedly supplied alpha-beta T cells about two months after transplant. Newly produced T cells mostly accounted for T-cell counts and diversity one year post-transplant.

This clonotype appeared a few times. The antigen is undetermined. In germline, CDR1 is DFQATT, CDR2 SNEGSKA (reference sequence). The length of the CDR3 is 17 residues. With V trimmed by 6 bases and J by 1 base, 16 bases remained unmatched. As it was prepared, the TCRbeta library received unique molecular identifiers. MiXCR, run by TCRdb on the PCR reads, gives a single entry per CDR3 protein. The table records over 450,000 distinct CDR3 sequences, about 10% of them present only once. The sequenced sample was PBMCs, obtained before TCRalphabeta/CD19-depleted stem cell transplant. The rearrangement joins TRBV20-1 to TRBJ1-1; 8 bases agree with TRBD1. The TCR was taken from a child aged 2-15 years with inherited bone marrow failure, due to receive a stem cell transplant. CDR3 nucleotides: TGCAGTGCCCCTGGTGCCCCATACAGGGGGACGAACACTGAAGCTTTCTTT. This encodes CSAPGAPYRGTNTEAFF.